Here is one T cell receptor (beta chain) with its context. CDR1 and CDR2 from the germline V gene are MNHEY and SVGAGI. CDR3 size: 15 residues. The ends were cut back, 6 bases at V and 7 bases at J, with 16 bases in the middle. This entry belongs to a study of blood T cell repertoires in COVID-19. Looking at the study overall: PBMCs, B-cell-depleted T cells, or T cells were the source of the cDNA or gDNA that made up the material.

How the authors handled the data: Estimation of nucleated cell counts relied on the amplification of reference gene primers. TCRdb's table, derived via immunoSEQ multiplex PCR, lists solely in-frame clones and lacks some. V and J calls plus clone size are reproduced from that table; the DNA served to infer D and trimming. Of 35,000 to 50,000 clones in the sample, more than 75% were seen once. The clonotype originates from a man aged 65 to 79 with active or convalescent COVID-19. The specimen sequenced was peripheral blood. The genes are TRBV6-5 and TRBJ1-6; D unresolved. CDR3 region: CASRPYWTGNSPLHF. The CDR3 nucleotides read TGTGCCAGCAGGCCTTACTGGACGGGAAATTCACCCCTCCACTTT.